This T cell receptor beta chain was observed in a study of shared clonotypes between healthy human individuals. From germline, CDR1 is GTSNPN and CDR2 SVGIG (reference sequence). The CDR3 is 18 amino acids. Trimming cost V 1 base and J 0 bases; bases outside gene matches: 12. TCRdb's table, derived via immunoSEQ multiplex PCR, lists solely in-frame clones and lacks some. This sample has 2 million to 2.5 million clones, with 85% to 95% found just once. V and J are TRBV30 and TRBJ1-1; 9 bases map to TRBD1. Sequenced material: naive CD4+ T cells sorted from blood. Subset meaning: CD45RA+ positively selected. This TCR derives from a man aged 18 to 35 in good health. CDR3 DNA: TGTGCCTGGAGTGCCACTCGGGGCGACAGGGGGTTGAACACTGAAGCTTTCTTT. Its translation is CAWSATRGDRGLNTEAFF.